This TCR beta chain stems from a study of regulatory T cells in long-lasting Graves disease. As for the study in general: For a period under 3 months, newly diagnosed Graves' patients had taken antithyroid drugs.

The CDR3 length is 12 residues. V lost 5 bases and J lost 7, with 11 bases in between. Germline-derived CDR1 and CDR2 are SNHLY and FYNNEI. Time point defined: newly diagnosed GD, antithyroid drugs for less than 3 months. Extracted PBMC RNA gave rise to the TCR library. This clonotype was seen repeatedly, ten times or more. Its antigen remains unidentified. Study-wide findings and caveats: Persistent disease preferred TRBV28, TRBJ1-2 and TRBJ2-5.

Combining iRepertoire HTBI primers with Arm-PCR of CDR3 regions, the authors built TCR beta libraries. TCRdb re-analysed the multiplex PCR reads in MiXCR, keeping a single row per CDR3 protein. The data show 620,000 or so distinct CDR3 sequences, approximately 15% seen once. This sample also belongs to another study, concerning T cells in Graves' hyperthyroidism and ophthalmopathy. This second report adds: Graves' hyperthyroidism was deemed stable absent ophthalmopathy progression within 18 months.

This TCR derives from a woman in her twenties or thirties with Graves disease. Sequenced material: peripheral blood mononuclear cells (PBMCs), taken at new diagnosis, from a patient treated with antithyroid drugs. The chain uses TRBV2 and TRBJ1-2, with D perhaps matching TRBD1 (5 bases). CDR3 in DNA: TGTGCCAGCAGTAAGACAGATGTTGGCTACACCTTC. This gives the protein CASSKTDVGYTF.